This TCR beta chain derives from a study of T cell repertoires in cytomegalovirus infection. For the study at large: An indication of both CMV infection and matching HLA type came from public TCR beta signatures.

Trimming at V came to 2 bases and at J to 3 bases, leaving 6 bases not matched to a gene. Per the germline V gene, CDR1 is SGHTA and CDR2 is FQGTGA. The CDR3 covers 15 residues. This clonotype has more than one count but fewer than ten. The antigen remains unidentified. The study, taken as a whole, reports: HLA-C-restricted TCR beta clonotypes specific for CMV led the ex vivo response.

TCRdb processed the reads anew with MiXCR; each CDR3 protein has one entry. The table shows about 920,000 distinct CDR3 sequences, with around 30% occurring only once. The chain uses TRBV7-3 and TRBJ1-2; TRBD1 matches 7 bases. The input for sequencing was cultured CD8+ T cells from PBMCs, taken from culture after CMV antigen stimulation. This receptor was identified in a human donor in good health (CMV status not recorded). Some clones in this sample may be carry-over from other donors' samples. The CDR3 loop is CASSLDPGTDYGYTF. As DNA, the CDR3 is TGTGCCAGCAGCTTAGACCCAGGGACAGACTATGGCTACACCTTC.